This TCR beta chain was identified during a study of CD8+ T cells in alopecia areata. General study findings and limits: Lesional scalp exceeded normal scalp in clonality, especially in alopecia totalis/universalis. Scalp and blood samples kept many expanded lesional clones throughout tofacitinib. Whereas mice showed it more clearly, TCR sharing across patients was murkier, possibly because of HLA. Tofacitinib yielded significantly lower scalp clonality and fewer expanded CD8+ clones among the top 100.

Treatment in this sample: oral pan-JAK inhibitor, 5-10 mg twice daily. Investigators isolated RNA and reverse transcribed it into cDNA to act as the sequencing template. Clones were sequenced by immunoSEQ multiplex PCR, and TCRdb holds only the in-frame ones, with some missing. The sample has 200,000 to 250,000 clones, roughly three fifths seen once. In the case of this clone: Its antigen is undetermined.

The specimen was CD4+ T cells sorted from blood, collected around week 44, from a patient treated with tofacitinib. This sequence originates from a human donor with alopecia areata.

The CDR3 protein is CASSLAPSRETQYF. The CDR3, as DNA: TGTGCCAGCAGCTTAGCTCCATCACGGGAGACCCAGTACTTC. The chain links TRBV7-2 to TRBJ2-5; D is ambiguous. The length of the CDR3 is 14 residues. Germline CDR1 SGHTA, CDR2 FQGNSA. Trimming removed 0 bases from V and 5 bases from J, with 10 bases in between.